The entry that follows covers one TCR beta chain sequence. This clone was counted between two and nine times. Its antigen is still unknown. The input lacks base qualities; no much larger clone sits a single base away. Unstimulated Tregs (CD4+CD25+CD127-), CD4+ non-Tregs (CD4+CD25-), CD4 and CD8 cells were FACS-sorted from thawed PBMCs. Blood from healthy controls was obtained either as purchased buffy coats or from healthy volunteers. Healthy control blood was processed by Ficoll density gradient to PBMCs and cryopreserved; patient PBMCs were collected before and after transplant. The data originate from a study of Tregs in tolerant kidney transplant recipients (dated 2019 in TCRdb). Concerning the study at large: Before combined kidney and bone marrow transplantation, this study identified donor-specific regulatory T cells using TCRbeta sequencing and then followed those same cells after transplant. In a few healthy controls, several methods of expanding Tregs specific for an allogeneic donor were compared by TCRbeta repertoire sequencing. Here is what the overall study found, with its caveats: Expanding Tregs with activated donor B cells appeared to identify the most biologically relevant and donor-specific TCRbeta repertoire. The study was constrained by small patient numbers, and validation of the findings is required in larger populations and under other immunosuppression protocols. Biological reproducibility was not examined directly, but technical replication error appeared to be minimal.

The CDR3 runs 11 amino acids, cysteine and phenylalanine included. The kept DNA is CDR3 alone, 33 bases in frame from the first base. Genomic DNA was extracted from sorted cells with the QIAGEN DNeasy Blood and Tissue Kit for TCRbeta CDR3 sequencing. High-throughput TCRbeta CDR3 sequencing was carried out commercially through immunoSEQ, with PCR amplification with bias correction and internal controls included. Turning to the authors' computational methods: A unique productive TCRbeta sequence was defined by the CDR3 nucleotide sequence when primers matched, and otherwise by the CDR3 amino acid sequence together with the Vbeta and Jbeta genes. As a correction for sorting error, sequences shared between sorted populations at a frequency ratio of 2:1 or less were discarded, and the remaining shared sequences were assigned to the higher population. Sequences were defined as donor-reactive when expanded at least 5-fold in CFSE-low cells versus unstimulated cells and present at a frequency of at least 0.01% in CFSE-low cells. Jensen-Shannon divergence, calculated on the top 100 TCRbeta sequences ranked by frequency, was used to quantify repertoire divergence. For samples with multiple sequencing runs, sorting error was corrected in each run separately before the runs were combined. This immuneACCESS table, as held by TCRdb, lists in-frame sequences with V and J called but not all clones. Of the missing ones, under half trace to an unresolved V gene in checked studies; the others have no known cause. D and trimming were read from the DNA, whereas the V and J calls and clone size are those reported in that table. Within this sample are about 56,000 clones, with around 88% of them counted one time only. Under 6.5% of the sample is taken by the ten largest.

The origin of this receptor is a human donor in good health. Sequenced material: CD4+ T cells from blood. The chain couples TRBV21-1 to TRBJ1-5. TRBV21-1 has pseudogene status. The DNA sequence follows: TGTGCCAGCACCTATCATCAGCCCCAGCATTTT. Translated, it reads CASTYHQPQHF.